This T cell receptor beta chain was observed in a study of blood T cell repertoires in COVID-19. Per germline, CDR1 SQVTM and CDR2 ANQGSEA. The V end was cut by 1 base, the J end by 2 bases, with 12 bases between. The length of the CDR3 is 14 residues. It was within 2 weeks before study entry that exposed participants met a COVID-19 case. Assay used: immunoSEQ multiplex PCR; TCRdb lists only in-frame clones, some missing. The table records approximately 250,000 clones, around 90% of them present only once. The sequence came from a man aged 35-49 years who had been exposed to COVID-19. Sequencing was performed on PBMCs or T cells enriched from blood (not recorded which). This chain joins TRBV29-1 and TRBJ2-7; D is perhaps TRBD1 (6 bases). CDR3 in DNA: TGCAGCGTTGAAGGCAGGGGTTCCCCCTACGAGCAGTACTTC. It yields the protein CSVEGRGSPYEQYF.